A selection of T cell receptor beta chains follows, all from one sample in a study of human T cells and chemical hapten exposure. TCRdb ran MiXCR on the RACE reads and lists one entry per CDR3 protein. The profile shows around 260,000 distinct CDR3 sequences, more than 6.5% of them singletons. This sample comprised whole blood, obtained in connection with sensitization to the hapten diphenylcyclopropenone (DPC). The receptors were sampled from a middle-aged woman with alopecia areata. Some clones in this sample may be carry-over from other donors' samples. The CDR3 runs from the conserved cysteine through the conserved F or W. A D gene is named only where the DNA matches it firmly.

d_gene: -; len: 14; v_gene: TRBV6-5; j_gene: TRBJ1-5; CDR3aa: CASSEQGGGQPQHF
d_gene: -; len: 14; v_gene: TRBV12-3/TRBV12-4; j_gene: TRBJ2-6; CDR3aa: CASSEGAGANVLTF
d_gene: -; len: 17; v_gene: TRBV12-3/TRBV12-4; j_gene: TRBJ1-4; CDR3aa: CASSFSRSTATNEKLFF
d_gene: TRBD1; len: 15; v_gene: TRBV20-1; j_gene: TRBJ1-5; CDR3aa: CSARAGTGQFQPQHF
d_gene: -; len: 13; v_gene: TRBV29-1; j_gene: TRBJ2-3; CDR3aa: CSAHPSPTDTQYF
d_gene: -; len: 14; v_gene: TRBV6-5; j_gene: TRBJ2-7; CDR3aa: CASTGAGWSYEQYF
d_gene: -; len: 13; v_gene: TRBV12-3/TRBV12-4; j_gene: TRBJ1-1; CDR3aa: CASGGRVNTEAFF
d_gene: TRBD1; len: 16; v_gene: TRBV20-1; j_gene: TRBJ1-5; CDR3aa: CSATNRGKVDNQPQHF
d_gene: TRBD1; len: 16; v_gene: TRBV6-6; j_gene: TRBJ2-7; CDR3aa: CASSTNPGQGINEQYF
d_gene: -; len: 16; v_gene: TRBV14; j_gene: TRBJ2-5; CDR3aa: CASSQDRGGREETQYF
d_gene: -; len: 14; v_gene: TRBV6-5; j_gene: TRBJ1-3; CDR3aa: CASKVAAAGNTIYF
d_gene: TRBD2; len: 15; v_gene: TRBV15; j_gene: TRBJ2-1; CDR3aa: CATSRVGGRGNEQFF
d_gene: TRBD2; len: 15; v_gene: TRBV20-1; j_gene: TRBJ2-3; CDR3aa: CSAAMTSGRTDTQYF
d_gene: TRBD1; len: 12; v_gene: TRBV12-3/TRBV12-4; j_gene: TRBJ1-2; CDR3aa: CASRTGPYGYTF
d_gene: -; len: 14; v_gene: TRBV12-5; j_gene: TRBJ1-3; CDR3aa: CASGFGGGGNTIYF
d_gene: -; len: 14; v_gene: TRBV12-3/TRBV12-4; j_gene: TRBJ2-1; CDR3aa: CASSKGGNYNEQFF
d_gene: -; len: 12; v_gene: TRBV29-1; j_gene: TRBJ1-2; CDR3aa: CSVEPDDDGYTF
d_gene: -; len: 12; v_gene: TRBV12-3/TRBV12-4; j_gene: TRBJ1-4; CDR3aa: CASGIVREKLFF
d_gene: -; len: 15; v_gene: TRBV7-9; j_gene: TRBJ2-2; CDR3aa: CASSLGWGLSGELFF
d_gene: -; len: 11; v_gene: TRBV12-3/TRBV12-4; j_gene: TRBJ1-1; CDR3aa: CASSLISEFFF
d_gene: TRBD1; len: 15; v_gene: TRBV4-3; j_gene: TRBJ2-3; CDR3aa: CASSLGQGETDTQYF
d_gene: TRBD2; len: 11; v_gene: TRBV12-3/TRBV12-4; j_gene: TRBJ2-1; CDR3aa: CASSLEGLGFF